Reported below is one T cell receptor beta chain. Its antigen is still unknown. The sample originates from a study of OX40 agonist ivuxolimab in advanced cancers. Background on the study: Dose-escalation patients' cancers were hepatocellular carcinoma, melanoma, renal cell or head and neck cancer. Partial responses were achieved by three patients, one with hepatocellular carcinoma and two with cutaneous melanoma.

Germline CDR1 and CDR2: SEHNR and FQNEAQ (reference sequence). Trimming removed 5 bases at V and 9 bases at J, with 12 bases between. This CDR3 region has 12 residues. General study points: Undetermined was the antigen specificity of the expanded peripheral T cells.

The data were produced by immunoSEQ multiplex PCR, yet TCRdb's version contains in-frame clones alone and is incomplete. In the table there are 30,000 to 40,000 clones, roughly nine tenths of which are singletons. The V and J genes are TRBV7-9 and TRBJ2-3; perhaps TRBD2 as D (5 bases). The TCR comes from an adult with an advanced solid tumor such as melanoma, head and neck, liver or kidney cancer. The starting material was CD4+ or CD8+ T cells sorted from blood, obtained in a trial of the OX40 agonist ivuxolimab. The CDR3 region is CASSLMDLTQYF. The CDR3 coding sequence is TGTGCCAGCAGCCTGATGGACTTAACGCAGTATTTT.